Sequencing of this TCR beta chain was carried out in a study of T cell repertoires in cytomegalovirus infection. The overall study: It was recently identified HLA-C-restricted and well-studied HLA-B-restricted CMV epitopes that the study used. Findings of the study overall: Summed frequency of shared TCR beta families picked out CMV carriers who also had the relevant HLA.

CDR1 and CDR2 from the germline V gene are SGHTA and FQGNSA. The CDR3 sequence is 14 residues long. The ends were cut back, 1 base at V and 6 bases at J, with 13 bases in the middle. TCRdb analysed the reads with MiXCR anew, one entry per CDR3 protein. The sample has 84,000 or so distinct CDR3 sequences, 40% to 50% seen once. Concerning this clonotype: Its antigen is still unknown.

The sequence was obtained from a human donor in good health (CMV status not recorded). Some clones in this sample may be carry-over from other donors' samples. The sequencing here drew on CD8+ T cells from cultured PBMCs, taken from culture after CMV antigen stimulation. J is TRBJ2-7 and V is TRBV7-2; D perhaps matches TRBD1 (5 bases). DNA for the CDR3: TGTGCCAGCAGCTTAGGGCAGGGCCTTTTCGAGCAGTACTTC. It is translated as CASSLGQGLFEQYF.